These T cell receptor beta chains were read from a single sample in a study of breast tumors, draining lymph nodes, adjacent tissues. TCRdb reprocessed the multiplex PCR reads via MiXCR and lists one record per CDR3 protein. The profile shows about 180,000 distinct CDR3 sequences, about 30% of them singletons. Sample: axillary lymph node tissue. Receptors originate from a female donor with breast cancer. Some clones in this sample may be carry-over from other donors' samples. The CDR3 runs from the conserved cysteine through the conserved F or W. D genes are given only for firm matches. Not all rows give a size; the values are once, few, many and, for expanded clones, a class.

.	TRBV7-2	TRBJ2-5	.	TGTGCCAGCAGCTCGGCGGCTCGGCAAGAGACCCGGTACTTC	CASSSAARQETRYF
many	TRBV6-1	TRBJ2-7	.	TGTGCCAGCTCCAACCGCTACAGCCTCTACGAGCAGTACTTC	CASSNRYSLYEQYF
.	TRBV20-1	TRBJ2-5	TRBD1	TGCAGTGCAAGGACAGGGCGAGAGACCCAGTACTTC	CSARTGRETQYF
many	TRBV7-3	TRBJ2-1	.	TGTGCCAGCAGCTTAAATCGACAGAAGGAATCTGAGCAGTTCTTC	CASSLNRQKESEQFF
many	TRBV9	TRBJ1-2	.	TGTGCCAGCAGCGTAAAGGGACAAAACTATGGCTACACCTTC	CASSVKGQNYGYTF
.	TRBV12-3/TRBV12-4	TRBJ2-6	TRBD2	TGTGCCAGCATCGGGGGGGCAGGGGCCAACGTCCTGACTTTC	CASIGGAGANVLTF
.	TRBV7-3	TRBJ2-1	TRBD2	TGTGCCAGCAGCTTAGATTTGATAGGCGGGGGGGCTAGGAATGAGCAGTTCTTC	CASSLDLIGGGARNEQFF
many	TRBV12-3/TRBV12-4	TRBJ2-1	.	TGTGCCAGCAGTTTATTTGTTTCCACCTACAATGAGCAGTTCTTC	CASSLFVSTYNEQFF
.	TRBV7-9	TRBJ2-7	.	TGTGCCAGCAGCTCTACTCGGAACGAGCAGTACTTC	CASSSTRNEQYF
many	TRBV6-6	TRBJ1-4	.	TGTGCCAGCAGTTATTTAGCCGATGAAAAACTGTTTTTT	CASSYLADEKLFF
few	TRBV19	TRBJ2-1	TRBD2	TGTGCCAGTAGCATGACTAGCGGGGGGGCCAGGAATGAGCAGTTCTTC	CASSMTSGGARNEQFF
many	TRBV6-6	TRBJ2-6	.	TGTGCCAGCAGTTCTTTGAGCCGGGACATACGCTCTGGGGCCAACGTCCTGACTTTC	CASSSLSRDIRSGANVLTF
.	TRBV7-3	TRBJ2-7	.	TGTGCCAGCAGCTTAGATTCCCTGCCTCTAGGGTCCCATGAGCAGTACTTC	CASSLDSLPLGSHEQYF
.	TRBV9	TRBJ2-3	TRBD1	TGTGCCAGCAGTGGGGGACAGGGGTACTACAATGAGCAGTATTTT	CASSGGQGYYNEQYF
once	TRBV9	TRBJ1-2	TRBD1	TGTGCCAGCAGCGTAGCTTCTGGACAGGGAGCTTACGGTGGCTACACCTTC	CASSVASGQGAYGGYTF
.	TRBV6-6	TRBJ2-6	.	TGTGCCAGCAGGCACGTGGGGGCCAACGTCCTGACTTTC	CASRHVGANVLTF
.	TRBV7-9	TRBJ2-4	.	TGTGCCAGCAGCTTAGTTCCGGGGACCAAAAACATTCAGTACTTC	CASSLVPGTKNIQYF
.	TRBV27	TRBJ2-5	.	TGTGCCAGCAGTTTATCTGGCAGGGCCGAGACCCAGTACTTC	CASSLSGRAETQYF
many	TRBV2	TRBJ1-5	TRBD1	TGTGCCAGCAGTGAAGAGGGGGCTCATCAGCCCCAGCATTTT	CASSEEGAHQPQHF
many	TRBV15	TRBJ1-2	TRBD1	TGTGCCACCAGCAGAGATCTCTTGGGGACAGAAATGTATGGCTACACCTTC	CATSRDLLGTEMYGYTF
many	TRBV6-2/TRBV6-3	TRBJ2-7	.	TGTGCCAGCAGTTACATCGGGACTGCTTACGAGCAGTACTTC	CASSYIGTAYEQYF
many	TRBV19	TRBJ2-1	.	TGTGCCAGTAGCAGCCAACAGGATTACAATGAGCAGTTCTTC	CASSSQQDYNEQFF
many	TRBV6-5	TRBJ1-6	.	TGTGCCAGCAGTCACTCCGGGGATAATTCACCCCTCCACTTT	CASSHSGDNSPLHF
.	TRBV12-3/TRBV12-4	TRBJ1-1	.	TGTGCCAGCAGTTCGGGATCAGGGAAACTCGCAGCTTTCTTT	CASSSGSGKLAAFF
many	TRBV5-6	TRBJ1-6	.	TGTGCCAGCAGCTTGCAGGGGACTAATTCACCCCTCCACTTT	CASSLQGTNSPLHF
.	TRBV7-4	TRBJ2-7	TRBD2	TGTGCCAGCAGCGGCCCGACTAGCGGGATTGCACCTCCGTGCTCCTACGAGCAGTACTTC	CASSGPTSGIAPPCSYEQYF
few	TRBV27	TRBJ1-5	.	TGTGCCAGCAGTTTATTGTCGGGCAATCAGCCCCAGCATTTT	CASSLLSGNQPQHF
many	TRBV9	TRBJ2-7	.	TGTGCCAGCAGCGTAGCTGGCATAGATTACGAGCAGTACTTC	CASSVAGIDYEQYF
.	TRBV12-3/TRBV12-4	TRBJ2-5	TRBD2	TGTGCCAGCAGTCTGGGACTAGCGGGTGACAGACACGAGACCCAGTACTTC	CASSLGLAGDRHETQYF